The 13 T cell receptor beta chains listed next were all sequenced from one sample in a study of spatial heterogeneity in lung cancer. TCRdb reprocessed the 5' RACE reads with MiXCR, giving one entry per CDR3 protein. This table has 60,000 to 90,000 distinct CDR3 sequences, about 8.5% appearing once. The time point here: sample taken at primary tumor resection. This material consisted of PBMCs, taken at surgery. The receptors were gathered from a male donor with early-stage non-small cell lung cancer.

This clonotype was detected ten times or more. This chain uses TRBV9 with TRBJ2-7; the D gene is possibly TRBD2 (5 bases). Trimming removed 4 bases from V and 0 bases from J, with 17 bases in between. Germline-derived CDR1 and CDR2 are SGDLS and YYNGEE. The CDR3 is 16 residues long. The CDR3 is CASSPDLGGSSYEQYF. The CDR3 nucleotides are TGTGCCAGCAGCCCCGATCTAGGAGGCAGCTCCTACGAGCAGTACTTC.

The table lists this clonotype with many counts. V and J are TRBV20-1 and TRBJ1-5, with no clear D. The CDR3 loop spans 12 amino acids. Germline V lookup: CDR1 DFQATT, CDR2 SNEGSKA (reference sequence). The V end was cut by 6 bases, the J end by 3 bases, with 9 bases between. The DNA for the CDR3 is TGCAGTGCCGCTCCGCCCAATCAGCCCCAGCATTTT. Translation gives CSAAPPNQPQHF.

This clonotype has at least ten counts. The chain has TRBV6-1 and TRBJ2-1; D is uncertain. The germline V and J ends were trimmed by 8 bases and 3 bases, with 11 bases remaining between them. The CDR3 runs 13 residues. Germline V gives CDR1 MNHNS, CDR2 SASEGT. In DNA, the CDR3 is TGTGCCAGCCGTTGGGAAAACTACAATGAGCAGTTCTTC. Translating it yields CASRWENYNEQFF.

There are many counts of this clonotype. The chain joins TRBV11-2 to TRBJ2-1; no clear D. CDR1 is SGHAT, CDR2 FQNNGV, per germline. This CDR3 region has 15 residues. V was pared by 5 bases and J by 3 bases, with 14 bases between. CDR3 DNA sequence: TGTGCCAGCAGCGGTGTTAGATTATACTACAATGAGCAGTTCTTC. Protein sequence: CASSGVRLYYNEQFF.

This clonotype was observed a handful of times. The V gene is TRBV12-3 or TRBV12-4, the J gene TRBJ2-1, with 8 bases fitting TRBD2. The CDR3 runs 15 residues. The V segment lost 2 bases and the J segment 4 bases; nucleotides outside the gene matches: 4. CDR3 sequence reads: CASSLKASGYNEQFF. CDR3 coding DNA: TGTGCCAGCAGTTTAAAGGCTAGCGGGTACAATGAGCAGTTCTTC.

The V call is TRBV30, the J call TRBJ2-3, with TRBD2 matching over 12 bases. The trim removed 0 bases at V and 7 bases at J, leaving 8 bases unmatched. The CDR3 extends over 16 amino acids. The germline V gene encodes CDR1 GTSNPN and CDR2 SVGIG (reference sequence). The CDR3 DNA is TGTGCCTGGAGTGTACTCCTGACTAGCGGGAGCAATACGCAGTATTTT. It codes for CAWSVLLTSGSNTQYF.

This clonotype was detected a few times. The chain carries TRBV19 and TRBJ1-1; no reliable D call. V was shortened by 7 bases and J by 5 bases, with 11 bases between the two germline ends. The length of the CDR3 is 12 residues. CDR1 and CDR2 from the germline V gene are LNHDA and SQIVND (reference sequence). The CDR3 sequence is CASMGQETEAFF. For the CDR3, the DNA is TGTGCCAGTATGGGCCAGGAGACTGAAGCTTTCTTT.

This clonotype was counted many times. This chain uses TRBV10-3 with TRBJ2-5, with 8 nucleotides matching TRBD1. The V gene's germline CDR1 is ENHRY and CDR2 SYGVKD. J was trimmed by 1 base and V by 4 bases; bases with no gene match: 2. There are 14 residues in the CDR3. The CDR3 loop is CAISGTGTQETQYF. The CDR3 DNA follows: TGTGCCATCAGTGGGACAGGGACCCAAGAGACCCAGTACTTC.

This clonotype has at least ten counts. The chain is built from TRBV5-4 and TRBJ1-2; D gene ambiguous. V was clipped by 4 bases and J by 4 bases, with 17 bases between them. This CDR3 is 15 amino acids long. CDR1 is SGHNT, CDR2 YYREEE, per germline (reference sequence). The CDR3 region has the DNA TGTGCCAGCAGCCACGGGGATTTGTCATTCTATGGCTACACCTTC. It yields the protein CASSHGDLSFYGYTF.

The chain employs TRBV7-8 and TRBJ1-2; no definite D call. V was shortened by 5 bases and J by 2 bases, with 21 bases between the two germline ends. Germline V gene data show CDR1 as SGHVS and CDR2 as FQNEAQ. The CDR3 covers 17 residues. CDR3 bases: TGTGCCAGCAGCCACTCTGGCAGCAACTCACCCAACTATGGCTACACCTTC. Its translation is CASSHSGSNSPNYGYTF.

This clonotype was recorded many times. This chain links TRBV29-1 with TRBJ2-1, with 7 bases identical to TRBD2. The CDR3 covers 13 residues. Looked up from germline, CDR1 is SQVTM and CDR2 is ANQGSEA. V was pared by 3 bases and J by 5 bases, with 4 bases of the junction left unmatched. In nucleotides, the CDR3 is TGCAGCGTTGAGTGGACTAGACACAATGAGCAGTTCTTC. It is translated as CSVEWTRHNEQFF.

Ten or more counts support this clonotype. The chain couples TRBV30 to TRBJ2-1, with D hard to call. The CDR3 has 15 amino acids. V lost 3 bases and J 2 bases, leaving 14 bases between the germline ends. Germline values: CDR1 GTSNPN, CDR2 SVGIG (reference sequence). CDR3 nucleotides: TGTGCCTGGAGATCGGTCGGCAGCCCCTACAATGAGCAGTTCTTC. Encoded protein: CAWRSVGSPYNEQFF.

The rearrangement uses TRBV27 and TRBJ1-1, with 8 nucleotides matching TRBD1. CDR1 MNHEY and CDR2 SMNVEV come from the germline V gene (reference sequence). CDR3 length: 14 amino acids. V lost 2 bases and J lost 11; bases outside the gene matches: 10. The CDR3 loop is CASSLGAGGTRAFF. CDR3 nucleotides: TGTGCCAGCAGTTTAGGGGCAGGGGGCACAAGGGCTTTCTTT.